This T cell receptor (beta chain) is from a study of shared clonotypes between healthy human individuals. Repertoires were generated with immunoSEQ multiplex PCR, while TCRdb's copy carries only in-frame clones and drops some. The data contain about 2.4 million clones, approximately 93% of them singletons. This CDR3 contains 15 residues. V trimming: 5 bases; J trimming: 7 bases; junction bases outside the gene matches: 9. Germline lookup yields CDR1 SGDLS and CDR2 YYNGEE. The gene calls are TRBV9 and TRBJ1-2; 12 positions agree with TRBD1. The TCR originated in a young man in good health. Some clones in this sample may be carry-over from other donors' samples. Sequences were obtained from naive CD4+ T cells from PBMCs. Documented subset: CD45RA+ positively selected. Written as DNA, the CDR3 is TGTGCCAGCAGACCGGGACAGGGGGCACTTGGTGGCTACACCTTC. The encoded protein is CASRPGQGALGGYTF.